A single sample is the source of the 14 T cell receptor beta chains below, sequenced in a study of molecular identifiers for immune sequencing clone quantification. Each CDR3 protein gets one entry after TCRdb re-called the PCR reads with MiXCR. The data show 8,800 or so distinct CDR3 sequences, just under 20% seen once. The sequenced material came from naive CD8+ T cells from blood, with Jurkat cell RNA spiked in. The subset: FACS-sorted CD8+CD4-CCR7+CD45RA+ naive T cells. Receptors were obtained from a human donor in good health. Some libraries in this study had Jurkat cell RNA spiked in.

This clonotype is categorized as medium-sized. The chain has TRBV29-1 and TRBJ1-1; no clear D gene. This CDR3 is built from 11 residues. Germline V gene sequence: CDR1 SQVTM, CDR2 ANQGSEA. V lost 7 bases and J lost 0, with 6 bases in between. CDR3 region: CSGELNTEAFF. The CDR3 nucleotides read TGCAGCGGTGAGTTGAACACTGAAGCTTTCTTT.

This clonotype is medium-sized by share. V usage is TRBV29-1 and J usage is TRBJ1-1, with D unresolved. The V end was cut by 4 bases, the J end by 3 bases, with 3 bases between. The CDR3 extends over 10 amino acids. Germline V gene sequence: CDR1 SQVTM, CDR2 ANQGSEA. This CDR3 reads CSVGHTEAFF. The CDR3 DNA follows: TGCAGCGTTGGACACACTGAAGCTTTCTTT.

By sample fraction, this clonotype is medium-sized. This chain connects TRBV6-5 to TRBJ2-7, with D hard to call. Per the germline V gene, CDR1 is MNHEY and CDR2 is SVGAGI. The length of the CDR3 is 13 residues. The V gene lost 0 bases and the J gene lost 3 bases, with 6 bases spanning the gap. CDR3 sequence (DNA): TGTGCCAGCAGTTACTCGGGCAGCTACGAGCAGTACTTC. It codes for CASSYSGSYEQYF.

This clonotype was recorded many times. The chain carries TRBV11-2 and TRBJ2-7; no firm D call. V was pared by 1 base and J by 3 bases, with 13 bases between. The CDR3 length is 15 residues. From germline, CDR1 is SGHAT and CDR2 FQNNGV. This CDR3 is CASSLGPGTFYEQYF. Here the CDR3 DNA reads TGTGCCAGCAGCTTAGGGCCGGGCACCTTCTACGAGCAGTACTTC.

This clonotype was seen at least ten times. This chain links TRBV12-3 or TRBV12-4 with TRBJ1-1; D may be TRBD1 (6 bases). The CDR3 loop spans 15 amino acids. The V end was cut by 2 bases, the J end by 3 bases, with 13 bases between. CDR3 sequence reads: CASSLIVAGDTEAFF. The CDR3 nucleotides are TGTGCCAGCAGTTTAATTGTAGCAGGGGACACTGAAGCTTTCTTT.

This clonotype is categorized as medium-sized (0.01 to 0.1%). V gene TRBV27 combines with J gene TRBJ2-6; D is ambiguous. This CDR3 contains 13 residues. V was cut by 3 bases and J by 0 bases, with 0 bases left in between. The germline gives CDR1 MNHEY, CDR2 SMNVEV (reference sequence). The CDR3 protein is CASSFSGANVLTF. CDR3 in DNA: TGTGCCAGCAGTTTCTCTGGGGCCAACGTCCTGACTTTC.

This clonotype was seen a single time. The chain is built from TRBV4-1 and TRBJ2-7; 11 bases match TRBD2. The ends lost 2 bases at V and 7 bases at J; junction bases unmatched: 10. Germline V lookup: CDR1 MGHRA, CDR2 YSYEKL. This CDR3 has 16 amino acids. The CDR3: CASSQILTSGSREQYF. The CDR3 coding sequence is TGCGCCAGCAGCCAAATCTTAACTAGCGGGAGTCGGGAGCAGTACTTC.

This clonotype is medium-sized (0.01 to 0.1%) in the sample. The V and J genes are TRBV11-2 and TRBJ2-3; tentative D call: TRBD2 (5 bases). Looked up from germline, CDR1 is SGHAT and CDR2 is FQNNGV. Trimming stripped 5 bases from V and 1 base from J, with 13 bases between. The CDR3 totals 15 residues. The DNA for the CDR3 is TGTGCCAGCAGCCGCTCTCCGCGGGGCACAGATACGCAGTATTTT. Its protein is CASSRSPRGTDTQYF.

Sample share makes this clonotype medium-sized. The genes are TRBV18 and TRBJ2-7; 8 bases map to TRBD2. The CDR3 totals 16 residues. Trimming cost V 3 bases and J 0 bases; bases outside gene matches: 7. Per the germline V gene, CDR1 is KGHSH and CDR2 is LQKENI. This chain's CDR3 is CASSPPLAEYSYEQYF. Here the CDR3 DNA reads TGTGCCAGCTCACCCCCACTAGCGGAGTACTCCTACGAGCAGTACTTC.

This clonotype has a count of ten or more. This sequence joins TRBV28 and TRBJ2-1; 10 nucleotides line up with TRBD2. CDR1 and CDR2 from the germline V gene are MDHEN and SYDVKM. The CDR3 length is 15 residues. Trimming took 6 bases from V and 6 from J; bases not matched to a gene: 8. CDR3 region: CASREGLAQSNEQFF. Written as DNA, the CDR3 is TGTGCCAGCAGAGAGGGACTAGCGCAGTCCAATGAGCAGTTCTTC.

The rearrangement joins TRBV4-1 to TRBJ2-7; D uncertain. CDR1 and CDR2 (germline): MGHRA, YSYEKL. The CDR3 is made up of 11 amino acids. Trimming removed 3 bases at V and 7 bases at J, with 7 bases between. The CDR3 protein is CASSQGPEQYF. The CDR3 DNA follows: TGCGCCAGCAGCCAGGGCCCTGAGCAGTACTTC.

By share of the sample, this clonotype is medium-sized. This sequence joins TRBV6-5 and TRBJ2-4; D is ambiguous. Germline V lookup: CDR1 MNHEY, CDR2 SVGAGI. This CDR3 spans 16 amino acids. Trimming shortened V by 0 bases and J by 0 bases, and 9 bases separated the two germline ends. The CDR3 nucleotides read TGTGCCAGCAGTTACTCCATTGGTAGAGCCAAAAACATTCAGTACTTC. This gives the protein CASSYSIGRAKNIQYF.

In its sample, this clonotype ranks as medium-sized. This chain uses TRBV4-1 with TRBJ2-7, with 7 bases matching TRBD1. The CDR3 has 14 residues. Germline lookup yields CDR1 MGHRA and CDR2 YSYEKL. J was trimmed by 1 base and V by 5 bases; bases with no gene match: 5. CDR3 nucleotide sequence: TGCGCCAGCAGCGTTTACAGGGGATCCTACGAGCAGTACTTC. This encodes CASSVYRGSYEQYF.

Within the sample, this clonotype is medium-sized. The rearrangement uses TRBV4-1 and TRBJ2-5; TRBD2 matches 11 bases. This CDR3 region has 16 residues. Per the germline V gene, CDR1 is MGHRA and CDR2 is YSYEKL. With 0 bases clipped from V and 5 bases from J, the junction kept 5 bases outside the gene matches. The CDR3 region has the DNA TGCGCCAGCAGCCAAGAAGTAGCGGGGGGGCCTGAGACCCAGTACTTC. Amino acid sequence: CASSQEVAGGPETQYF.